A selection of T cell receptor beta chains follows, all from one sample in a study of CD4+ T cells in melanoma. Sequencing used immunoSEQ multiplex PCR; TCRdb keeps in-frame clones, though not all of them. The sample contains 90,000 to 130,000 clones, 80% to 95% of which appear only once. Sequencing input: peripheral blood. The receptor source for this set is a human donor with melanoma. Each CDR3 is given with its conserved first and last residue.

v_call,cdr3_aa
TRBV19,CASSPALAADTQYF
TRBV11-1,CASSLGWDSPLHF
TRBV7-2,CASSLQGRTWYGYTF
TRBV4-3,CASSQSRANLGAEAFF
TRBV4-1,CASSRSWRAASTDTQYF
TRBV5-6,CASSFSGTRDTQYF
TRBV27,CASSFWGKQGEAFF
TRBV5-4,CASSWDTNYGYTF
TRBV6-6,CASSYNPGAWTQYF
TRBV5-1,CASSLWSGPSTYEQYF
TRBV18,CASSQGIEEKLFF
TRBV7-8,CASSFVTRGQGGQYF
TRBV27,CASSLERGGYNEQFF
TRBV2,CASRASSQGGETQYF
TRBV28,CASSSSYEQYF